The present T cell receptor (beta chain) was sequenced within a study of blood T cell repertoires in COVID-19. As for the study in general: Researchers got acute and convalescent COVID-19 samples from the United States, Italy and Spain.

Sequencing was performed with immunoSEQ multiplex PCR; in TCRdb, only in-frame clones are kept and a portion is missing. The table has around 100,000 clones, about 86% seen once. Trimming took 6 bases from V and 7 from J, leaving 19 bases between them. This CDR3 spans 16 amino acids. Germline CDR1 reads MNHEY; CDR2 reads SMNVEV (reference sequence). This rearrangement joins TRBV27 to TRBJ1-6; D remains unclear. Sequenced: peripheral blood. The clonotype comes from a human donor in a cohort sampled during active COVID-19. The CDR3 loop reads CASSSFYISRNSPLHF. CDR3 sequence (DNA): TGTGCCAGCAGCTCCTTTTATATCTCGAGAAATTCACCCCTCCACTTT.